The present TCR beta chain was sequenced within a study of T cell clones after liver transplantation. Study-wide context: A pre-transplant mixed lymphocyte reaction with TCRbeta sequencing defined graft-donor-reactive clones followed in post-transplant blood.

Whole-study results and caveats: Migration into the graft, not deletion, may explain lost graft donor-reactive T cells.

A note on this clone: Antigen specificity is unknown.

Germline CDR1 is KGHSH and CDR2 is LQKENI. CDR3 length: 15 residues. V was cut by 3 bases and J by 1 base, with 11 bases left in between. Using immunoSEQ multiplex PCR, the repertoire was profiled, and TCRdb retains in-frame clones only, with some absent. The sample holds about 70,000 clones, 75% to 85% seen once. The source material was CD4+ T cells from blood, sampled 12 months after liver transplant. V and J are TRBV18 and TRBJ2-3; D gene uncertain. This clonotype was obtained from a human patient who received a liver transplant. Some T cells could come from the graft donor. The CDR3 region is CASSPGLPGTDTQYF. The CDR3 DNA follows: TGTGCCAGCTCACCTGGCCTGCCAGGCACAGATACGCAGTATTTT. The whole variable domain, filled in from reference TRBV18 and TRBJ2-3, reads NAGVMQNPRHLVRRRGQEARLRCSPMKGHSHVYWYRQLPEEGLKFMVYLQKENIIDESGMPKERFSAEFPKEGPSILRIQQVVRGDSAAYFCASSPGLPGTDTQYFGPGTRLTVL.